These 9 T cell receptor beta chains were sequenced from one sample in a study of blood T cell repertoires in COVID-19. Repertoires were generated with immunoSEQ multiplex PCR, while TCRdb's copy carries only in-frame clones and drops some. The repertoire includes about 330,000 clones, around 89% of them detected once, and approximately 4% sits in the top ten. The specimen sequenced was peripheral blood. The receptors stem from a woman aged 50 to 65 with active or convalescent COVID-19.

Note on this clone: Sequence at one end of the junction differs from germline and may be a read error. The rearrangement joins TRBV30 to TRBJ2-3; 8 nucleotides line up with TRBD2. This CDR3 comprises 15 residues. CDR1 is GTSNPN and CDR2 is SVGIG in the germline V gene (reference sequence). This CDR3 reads CAGRREASSTDTQYF. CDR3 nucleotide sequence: TGTGCCGGGAGGCGGGAGGCTTCTAGCACAGATACGCAGTATTTT.

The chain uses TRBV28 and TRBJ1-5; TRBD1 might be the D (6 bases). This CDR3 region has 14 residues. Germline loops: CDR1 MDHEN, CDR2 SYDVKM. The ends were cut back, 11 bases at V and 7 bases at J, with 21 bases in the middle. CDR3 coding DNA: TGTGCCGCGGGTGCACAGGGAAGGATACAGCCCCAGCATTTT. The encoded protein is CAAGAQGRIQPQHF. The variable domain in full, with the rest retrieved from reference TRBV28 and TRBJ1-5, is DVKVTQSSRYLVKRTGEKVFLECVQDMDHENMFWYRQDPGLGLRLIYFSYDVKMKEKGDIPEGYSVSREKKERFSLILESASTNQTSMYLCAAGAQGRIQPQHFGDGTRLSIL.

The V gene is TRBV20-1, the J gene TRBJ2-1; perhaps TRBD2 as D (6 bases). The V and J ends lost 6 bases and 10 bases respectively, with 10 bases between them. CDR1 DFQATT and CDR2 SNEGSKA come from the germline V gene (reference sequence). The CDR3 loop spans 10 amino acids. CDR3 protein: CSARSGEQFF. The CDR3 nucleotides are TGCAGTGCACGTAGCGGCGAGCAGTTCTTC.

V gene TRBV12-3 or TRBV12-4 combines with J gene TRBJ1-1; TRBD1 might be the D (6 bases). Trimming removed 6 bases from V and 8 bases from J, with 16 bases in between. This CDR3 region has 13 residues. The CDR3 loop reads CASRVIQGSEAFF. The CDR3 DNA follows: TGTGCCAGCAGGGTAATACAGGGCTCCGAAGCTTTCTTT.

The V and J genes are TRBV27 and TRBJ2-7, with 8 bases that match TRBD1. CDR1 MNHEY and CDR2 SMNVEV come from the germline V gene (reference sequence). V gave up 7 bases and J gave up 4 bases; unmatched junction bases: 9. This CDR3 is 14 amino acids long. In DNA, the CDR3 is TGTGCCAGCACCGAGGACAGGGCGCCTTACGAGCAGTACTTC. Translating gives CASTEDRAPYEQYF.

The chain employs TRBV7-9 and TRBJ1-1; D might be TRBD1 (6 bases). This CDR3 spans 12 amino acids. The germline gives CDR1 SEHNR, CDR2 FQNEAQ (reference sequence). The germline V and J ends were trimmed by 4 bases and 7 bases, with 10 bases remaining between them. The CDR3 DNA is TGTGCCAGCAGCTCGCGGACAGATGAAGCTTTCTTT. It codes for CASSSRTDEAFF.

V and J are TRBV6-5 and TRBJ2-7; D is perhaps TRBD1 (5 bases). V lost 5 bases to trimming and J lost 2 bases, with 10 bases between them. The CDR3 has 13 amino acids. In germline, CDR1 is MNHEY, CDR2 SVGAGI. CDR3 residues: CASSKDTAYEQYF. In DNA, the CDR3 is TGTGCCAGCAGTAAGGACACAGCCTACGAGCAGTACTTC.

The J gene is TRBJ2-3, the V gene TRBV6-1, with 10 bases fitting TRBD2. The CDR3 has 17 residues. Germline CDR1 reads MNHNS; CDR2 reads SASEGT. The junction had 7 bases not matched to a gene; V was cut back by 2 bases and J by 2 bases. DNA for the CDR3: TGTGCCAGCAGTGAAATAGCGGGGGGCCTCTCCACAGATACGCAGTATTTT. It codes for CASSEIAGGLSTDTQYF.

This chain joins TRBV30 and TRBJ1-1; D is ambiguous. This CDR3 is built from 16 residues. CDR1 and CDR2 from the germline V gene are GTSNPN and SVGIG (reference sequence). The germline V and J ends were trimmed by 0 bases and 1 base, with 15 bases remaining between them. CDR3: CAWSVPSWRANTEAFF. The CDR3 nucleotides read TGTGCCTGGAGTGTCCCTTCGTGGAGGGCGAACACTGAAGCTTTCTTT.